A selection of T cell receptor beta chains follows, all from one sample in a study of beta chain features in type 1 diabetes. Sequencing was performed with immunoSEQ multiplex PCR; in TCRdb, only in-frame clones are kept and a portion is missing. The sample carries around 250,000 clones, around 68% recorded once. The sequenced sample consisted of naive CD4+ T cells from blood. All receptors come from a man aged 25 to 40 in good health. CDR3s include the opening cysteine and the closing phenylalanine or tryptophan. A D gene is named only where the DNA matches it firmly. The size field is filled for only some rows; it gives once, few, many or a size class.

cdr3_length | d_call | j_call | clone_size | v_call | cdr3_nt | cdr3_aa
12 | . | TRBJ1-1 | . | TRBV29-1 | TGCAGCGGGGTGCGACACCACACTGAAGCTTTCTTT | CSGVRHHTEAFF
18 | . | TRBJ2-1 | . | TRBV2 | TGTGCCAGCAGCGCTCCCCGCACGGGGGGCAGCTCCTACAATGAGCAGTTCTTC | CASSAPRTGGSSYNEQFF
16 | . | TRBJ1-2 | . | TRBV15 | TGTGCCACCAGCAGAGCTCGGGGTGATATAAACTATGGCTACACCTTC | CATSRARGDINYGYTF
15 | TRBD1 | TRBJ1-4 | . | TRBV25-1 | TGTGCCAGCTCTACCGACCGGGACAGGAAGGAAAAACTGTTTTTT | CASSTDRDRKEKLFF
13 | . | TRBJ2-2 | . | TRBV28 | TGTGCCAGCAGTCCTGGGCACGGCGGGGAGCTGTTTTTT | CASSPGHGGELFF
14 | . | TRBJ2-3 | . | TRBV25-1 | TGTGCCAGCAGCAGCCCCACTAGCACAGATACGCAGTATTTT | CASSSPTSTDTQYF
16 | TRBD2 | TRBJ2-6 | . | TRBV30 | TGTGCCTGGAGTACGGAGCGGGGTCTTGGGGCCAACGTCCTGACTTTC | CAWSTERGLGANVLTF
14 | . | TRBJ1-1 | . | TRBV29-1 | TGCAGCGTTGAGTCCAACAGACGAAACACTGAAGCTTTCTTT | CSVESNRRNTEAFF
12 | . | TRBJ2-1 | . | TRBV5-4 | TGTGCCAGCAGCTTGGAGACTGCAGAGCAGTTCTTC | CASSLETAEQFF
16 | . | TRBJ2-7 | . | TRBV4-3 | TGCGCCAGCAGCCAGGCTGGGTTGGACAACTCCTACGAGCAGTACTTC | CASSQAGLDNSYEQYF
14 | . | TRBJ2-5 | . | TRBV28 | TGTGCCAGCAGTCTCCGTACTACACAAGAGACCCAGTACTTC | CASSLRTTQETQYF
13 | TRBD1 | TRBJ2-7 | . | TRBV10-3 | TGTGCCGTCCGGGACAGGGCAGAGAACGAGCAGTACTTC | CAVRDRAENEQYF
14 | TRBD2 | TRBJ2-7 | . | TRBV6-5 | TGTGCCAGCAGACGGACTAGCGGAGCTTACGAGCAGTACTTC | CASRRTSGAYEQYF
15 | . | TRBJ2-7 | . | TRBV28 | TGTGCCAGCAGTTTAGTGGGAATGAGCTCCTACGAGCAGTACTTC | CASSLVGMSSYEQYF
17 | . | TRBJ2-3 | . | TRBV15 | TGTGCCACCAGCAGAGAAGGACTCCGTCTACGCACAGATACGCAGTATTTT | CATSREGLRLRTDTQYF
12 | . | TRBJ2-3 | few | TRBV30 | TGTGCCTGGGTCCATGGGTCGGGTACGCAGTATTTT | CAWVHGSGTQYF
14 | . | TRBJ2-1 | . | TRBV2 | TGTGCCAGCAGTGAAACTCGTGTTTACAATGAGCAGTTCTTC | CASSETRVYNEQFF
13 | . | TRBJ2-3 | few | TRBV13 | TGTGCCAGCAGCTTGATCCCTCCAGATACGCAGTATTTT | CASSLIPPDTQYF
11 | . | TRBJ1-1 | . | TRBV20-1 | TGCAGTGCTAGAGAGGGCACTGAAGCTTTCTTT | CSAREGTEAFF
14 | . | TRBJ2-5 | . | TRBV2 | TGTGCCACGGACGGACTATCCAGTCGAAAGACCCAGTACTTC | CATDGLSSRKTQYF
14 | TRBD1 | TRBJ1-2 | . | TRBV7-9 | TGTGCCAGCAGCTCCCTCCGGGACAGCTATGGCTACACCTTC | CASSSLRDSYGYTF
14 | . | TRBJ2-7 | . | TRBV6-5 | TGTGCCAGCGGCACGTCTAGGGCAGGGTACGAGCAGTACTTC | CASGTSRAGYEQYF
12 | . | TRBJ2-3 | . | TRBV25-1 | TGTGCCAGCAGTGGGTATGGGTATACGCAGTATTTT | CASSGYGYTQYF
11 | . | TRBJ2-7 | . | TRBV5-1 | TGCGCCAGCAGCTTAGACTACGAGCAGTACTTC | CASSLDYEQYF
13 | . | TRBJ1-2 | . | TRBV28 | TGTGCCAGCAGTTTGCCTCAGGACTATGGCTACACCTTC | CASSLPQDYGYTF
15 | . | TRBJ1-5 | . | TRBV30 | TGTGCCTGGAGTTTTGGCGGGAATAGCAATCAGCCCCAGCATTTT | CAWSFGGNSNQPQHF
12 | TRBD2 | TRBJ2-3 | . | TRBV9 | TGTGCCAGCAGCTCCTGGGGGGACTACCAGTATTTT | CASSSWGDYQYF